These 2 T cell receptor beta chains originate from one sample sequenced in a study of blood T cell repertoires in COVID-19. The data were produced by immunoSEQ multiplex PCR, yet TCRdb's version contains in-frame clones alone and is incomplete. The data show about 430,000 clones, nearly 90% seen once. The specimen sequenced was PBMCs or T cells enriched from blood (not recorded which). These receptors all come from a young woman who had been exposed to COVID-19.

CDR3 protein: CAWSAGAGGYTF. CDR3 coding DNA: TGTGCCTGGAGTGCAGGGGCCGGTGGCTACACCTTC. J is TRBJ1-2 and V is TRBV30; maybe TRBD1 (6 bases). This CDR3 is built from 12 residues. Per the germline V gene, CDR1 is GTSNPN and CDR2 is SVGIG (reference sequence). The V gene lost 1 base and the J gene lost 7 bases, with 10 bases spanning the gap.

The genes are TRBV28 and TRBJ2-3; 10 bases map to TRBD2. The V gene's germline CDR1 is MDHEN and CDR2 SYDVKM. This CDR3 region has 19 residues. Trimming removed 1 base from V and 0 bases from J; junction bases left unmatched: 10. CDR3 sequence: CASSLSRPSGSPSTDTQYF. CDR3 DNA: TGTGCCAGCAGTTTATCCCGTCCTAGCGGGAGCCCTAGCACAGATACGCAGTATTTT.